The present entry profiles one TCR beta chain with its context. V was trimmed by 5 bases and J by 1 base, leaving 11 bases between them. The CDR3 has 14 amino acids. Germline assignment: CDR1 SGHVS and CDR2 FQNEAQ. The entry originates in a study of blood T cell repertoires in COVID-19. Study context: The origin of the acute and convalescent COVID-19 samples was the United States, Italy and Spain. T cells, B-cell-depleted T cells, or PBMCs supplied cDNA or gDNA.

Per the original data handling: Nucleated cell counts were estimated from reference gene primer amplification. Clones were sequenced by immunoSEQ multiplex PCR, and TCRdb holds only the in-frame ones, with some missing. The V and J calls and clone size come from that table; D and trimming were worked out from the DNA. Counted here are 150,000 to 200,000 clones, roughly 93% occurring once; the ten biggest clones make up about 5%. This TCR derives from a woman aged 45-65 years with acute or convalescent COVID-19. The chain couples TRBV7-8 to TRBJ1-2; the D gene is possibly TRBD1 (5 bases). Sequences were obtained from peripheral blood. The CDR3 DNA reads TGTGCCAGCAGCCCAAGAAGGGGTAACTATGGCTACACCTTC. This translates into CASSPRRGNYGYTF. The variable domain in full, completed from reference TRBV7-8 and TRBJ1-2, reads GAGVSQSPRYKVAKRGQDVALRCDPISGHVSLFWYQQALGQGPEFLTYFQNEAQLDKSGLPSDRFFAERPEGSVSTLKIQRTQQEDSAVYLCASSPRRGNYGYTFGSGTRLTVV.